This T cell receptor (beta chain) was sequenced during a study of CXCR3-negative and CXCR3-positive naive CD8 T cells. Study summary: For each library, about 1.5 +/- 0.3 million TRB reads were obtained, about 135 million in total. Notes on the study in general: In CXCR3-positive naive cells, the TRB CDR3s were more hydrophobic than in CXCR3-negative naive cells. Both of the naive subsets showed about the same high diversity, but memory CD8+ cells had much less.

The CDR3 is 17 amino acids. Per the germline V gene, CDR1 is SGHVS and CDR2 is FNYEAQ. Notes on this clonotype: Its matching antigen is unknown.

Naive CD8+ T cells carried a CD45RO-CCR7+CD27+CD95- phenotype. The libraries of TRB cDNA were constructed through 5' RACE using UMI labels. TCRdb reanalyzed the 5' RACE reads, giving one entry per CDR3 protein sequence and no DNA. Its table records 20,000 to 25,000 distinct CDR3 sequences. The origin of this receptor is a human donor in good health. Some clones in this sample may be carry-over from other donors' samples. This sequence joins TRBV7-6 and TRBJ2-6; without DNA, the TCRdb call of TRBD1 cannot be checked. The sample was naive CXCR3- CD8+ T cells from blood. Documented subset: CD45RO-CCR7+CD27+CD95- naive CD8+ T cells lacking CXCR3 (TNR3-). CDR3 sequence: CASSLGQGATGANVLTF.